This T cell receptor (beta chain) was found in a study of shared clonotypes between healthy human individuals. Overall study findings and caveats: It was only blood that was sampled, and tissue repertoires likely differ.

A word on this clone: Its cognate antigen is unknown. Other DNA sequences in the sample encode the same CDR3.

Germline loops: CDR1 MNHEY, CDR2 SVGAGI. The CDR3 totals 14 residues. Between the trimmed V and J ends, which lost 0 bases and 1 base, there was a span of 6 bases. The genomic DNA of each subset was split evenly across several immunoSEQ plates. Assay used: immunoSEQ multiplex PCR; TCRdb lists only in-frame clones, some missing. The sample yields roughly 1,500,000 clones, 98% to 99% seen once. The TCR originated in a man aged 25 to 40 in good health. The V and J genes are TRBV6-5 and TRBJ1-1; tentatively, D is TRBD1 (5 bases). The source material was naive CD4+ T cells sorted from blood. Subset noted: CD45RA+ positively selected. Here the CDR3 reads CASSYSGENTEAFF. CDR3 nucleotides: TGTGCCAGCAGTTACTCGGGGGAGAACACTGAAGCTTTCTTT.